This T cell receptor (beta chain) came from a study of identical twins. Regarding the study as a whole: Some out-of-frame alpha sequences were shared by twins, and these showed excess low generation probability.

This clonotype turned up a few times. As yet, its antigen is unknown. V shed 6 bases and J shed 2 bases, with 15 bases lying between them. The CDR3 is made up of 15 amino acids. From germline, CDR1 is WNHNN and CDR2 SYGVQD (reference sequence). Template switching, a step in the protocol, added a universal primer site, and cDNA carried unique molecular identifiers. TCRdb re-derived calls from the 5' RACE reads in MiXCR, one entry per CDR3 protein. The sample consists of about 920,000 distinct CDR3 sequences, 9% to 15% of them appearing once. The donors were all healthy and Caucasian. The same specimen was also included in a second study, on yellow fever vaccine responses in identical twins. That paper adds: Twins' vaccine T cell responses reportedly seemed partly convergent and partly personalized.

Sequencing used PBMCs. The chain couples TRBV10-1 to TRBJ2-3; D gene uncertain. The receptor comes from a woman in her late teens or twenties in good health. The CDR3 loop is CASRTPQSVTDTQYF. The CDR3 nucleotides read TGCGCCAGCAGAACCCCACAGTCGGTCACAGATACGCAGTATTTT.